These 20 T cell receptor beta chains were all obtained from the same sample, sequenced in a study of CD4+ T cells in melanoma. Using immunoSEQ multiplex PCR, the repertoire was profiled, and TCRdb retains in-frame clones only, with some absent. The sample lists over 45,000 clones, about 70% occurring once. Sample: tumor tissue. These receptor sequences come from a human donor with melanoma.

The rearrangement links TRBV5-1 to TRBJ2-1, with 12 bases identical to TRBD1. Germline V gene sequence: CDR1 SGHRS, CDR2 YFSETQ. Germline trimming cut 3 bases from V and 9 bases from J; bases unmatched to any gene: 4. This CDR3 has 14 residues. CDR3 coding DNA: TGCGCCAGCAGCTCCGGGACAGGGGGCGCTGAGCAGTTCTTC. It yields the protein CASSSGTGGAEQFF.

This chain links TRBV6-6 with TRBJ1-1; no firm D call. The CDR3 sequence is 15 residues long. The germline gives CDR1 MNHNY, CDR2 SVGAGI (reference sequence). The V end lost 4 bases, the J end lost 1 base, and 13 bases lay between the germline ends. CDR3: CASSFRPEGNTEAFF. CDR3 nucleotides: TGTGCCAGCAGTTTCCGGCCGGAGGGGAACACTGAAGCTTTCTTT.

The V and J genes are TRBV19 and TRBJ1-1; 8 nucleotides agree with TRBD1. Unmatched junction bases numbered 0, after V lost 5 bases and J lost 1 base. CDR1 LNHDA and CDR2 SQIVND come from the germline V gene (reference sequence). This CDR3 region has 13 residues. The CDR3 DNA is TGTGCCAGTAGTGGACAGGGGAACACTGAAGCTTTCTTT. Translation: CASSGQGNTEAFF.

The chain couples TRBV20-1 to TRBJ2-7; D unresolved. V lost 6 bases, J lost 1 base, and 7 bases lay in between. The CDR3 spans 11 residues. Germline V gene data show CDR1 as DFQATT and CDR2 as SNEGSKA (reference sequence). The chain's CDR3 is CSAPESYEQYF. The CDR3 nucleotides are TGCAGTGCCCCCGAATCCTACGAGCAGTACTTC.

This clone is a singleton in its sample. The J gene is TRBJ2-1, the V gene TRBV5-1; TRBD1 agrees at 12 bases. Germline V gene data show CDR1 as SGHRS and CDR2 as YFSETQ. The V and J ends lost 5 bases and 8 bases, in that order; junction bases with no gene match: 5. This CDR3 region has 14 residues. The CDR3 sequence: CASSSGTGGYEQFF. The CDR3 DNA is TGCGCCAGCAGTTCCGGGACAGGGGGCTATGAGCAGTTCTTC.

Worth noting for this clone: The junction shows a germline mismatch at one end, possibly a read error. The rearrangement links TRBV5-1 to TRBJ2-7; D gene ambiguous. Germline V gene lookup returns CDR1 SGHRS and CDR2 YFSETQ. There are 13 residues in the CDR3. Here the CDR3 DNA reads TGTGCCAGCAGCTTGGGCACTACCTACGAGCAGTACTTC. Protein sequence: CASSLGTTYEQYF.

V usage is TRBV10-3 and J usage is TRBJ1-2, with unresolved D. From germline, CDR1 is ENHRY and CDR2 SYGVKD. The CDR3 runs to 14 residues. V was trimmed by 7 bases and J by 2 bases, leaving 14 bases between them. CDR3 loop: CAITPAGKNYGYTF. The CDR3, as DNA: TGTGCCATCACACCAGCCGGAAAGAACTATGGCTACACCTTC.

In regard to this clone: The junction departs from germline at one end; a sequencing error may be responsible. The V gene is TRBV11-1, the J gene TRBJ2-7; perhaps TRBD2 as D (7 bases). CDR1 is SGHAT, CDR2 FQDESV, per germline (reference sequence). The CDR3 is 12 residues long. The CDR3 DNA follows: TGTGCCAGCAGCTTAGCGGGGGGGGCCGAGAACTTC. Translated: CASSLAGGAENF.

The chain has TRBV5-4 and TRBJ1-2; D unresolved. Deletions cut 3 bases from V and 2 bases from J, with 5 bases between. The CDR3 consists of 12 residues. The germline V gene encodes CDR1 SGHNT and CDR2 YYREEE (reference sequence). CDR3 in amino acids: CASSSPNYGYTF. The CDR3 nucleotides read TGTGCCAGCAGCTCCCCGAACTATGGCTACACCTTC.

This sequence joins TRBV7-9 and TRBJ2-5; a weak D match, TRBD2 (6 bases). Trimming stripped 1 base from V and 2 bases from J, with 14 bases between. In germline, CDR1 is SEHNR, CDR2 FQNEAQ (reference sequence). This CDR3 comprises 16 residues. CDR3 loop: CASSLGDFTSQETQYF. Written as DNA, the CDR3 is TGTGCCAGCAGCTTAGGGGACTTCACAAGTCAAGAGACCCAGTACTTC.

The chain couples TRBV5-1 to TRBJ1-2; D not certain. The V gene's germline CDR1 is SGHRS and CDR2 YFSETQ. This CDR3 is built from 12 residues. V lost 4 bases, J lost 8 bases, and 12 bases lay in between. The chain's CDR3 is CASSLGQWGYTF. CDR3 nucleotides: TGCGCCAGCAGCCTCGGCCAATGGGGCTACACCTTC. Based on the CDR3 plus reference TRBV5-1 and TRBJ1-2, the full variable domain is KAGVTQTPRYLIKTRGQQVTLSCSPISGHRSVSWYQQTPGQGLQFLFEYFSETQRNKGNFPGRFSGRQFSNSRSEMNVSTLELGDSALYLCASSLGQWGYTFGSGTRLTVV.

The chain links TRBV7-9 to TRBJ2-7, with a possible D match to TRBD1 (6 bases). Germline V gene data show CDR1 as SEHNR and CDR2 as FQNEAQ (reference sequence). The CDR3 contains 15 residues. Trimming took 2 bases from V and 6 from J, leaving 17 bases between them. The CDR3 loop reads CASSLPAGTMGEQYF. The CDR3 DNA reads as TGTGCCAGCAGCTTACCAGCCGGGACAATGGGCGAGCAGTACTTC. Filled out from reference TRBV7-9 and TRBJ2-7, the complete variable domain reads DTGVSQNPRHKITKRGQNVTFRCDPISEHNRLYWYRQTLGQGPEFLTYFQNEAQLEKSRLLSDRFSAERPKGSFSTLEIQRTEQGDSAMYLCASSLPAGTMGEQYFGPGTRLTVT.

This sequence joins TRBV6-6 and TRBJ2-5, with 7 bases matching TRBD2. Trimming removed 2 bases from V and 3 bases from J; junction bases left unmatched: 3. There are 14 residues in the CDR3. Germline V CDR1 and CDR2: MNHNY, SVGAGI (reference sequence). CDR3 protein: CASSYGAGEETQYF. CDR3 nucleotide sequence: TGTGCCAGCAGTTACGGGGCGGGGGAAGAGACCCAGTACTTC.

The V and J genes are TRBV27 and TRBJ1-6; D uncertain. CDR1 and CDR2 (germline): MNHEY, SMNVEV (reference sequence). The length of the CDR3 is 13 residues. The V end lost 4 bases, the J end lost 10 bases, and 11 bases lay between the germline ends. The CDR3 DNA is TGTGCCAGCAGTTCCCAGCTAGGGTCACCCCTCCACTTT. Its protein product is CASSSQLGSPLHF.

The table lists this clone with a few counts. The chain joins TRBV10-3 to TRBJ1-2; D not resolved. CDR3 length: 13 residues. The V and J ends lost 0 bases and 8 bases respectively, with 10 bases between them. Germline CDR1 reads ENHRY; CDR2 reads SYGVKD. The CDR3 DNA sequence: TGTGCCATCAGTGAGTCCTCGATAGAGGGCTACACCTTC. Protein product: CAISESSIEGYTF.

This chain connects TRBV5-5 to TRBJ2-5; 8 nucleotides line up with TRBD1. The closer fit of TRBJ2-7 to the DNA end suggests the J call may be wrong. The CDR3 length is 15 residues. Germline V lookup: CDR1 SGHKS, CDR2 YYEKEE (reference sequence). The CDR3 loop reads CASSWWTGQSYEQYF. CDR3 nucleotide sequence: TGTGCCAGCAGCTGGTGGACAGGGCAATCCTACGAGCAGTACTTC.

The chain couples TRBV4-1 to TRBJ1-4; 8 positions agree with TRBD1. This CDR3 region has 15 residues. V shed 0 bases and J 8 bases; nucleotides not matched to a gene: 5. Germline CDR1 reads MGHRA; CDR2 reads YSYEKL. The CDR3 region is CASSQEVGTGEKLFF. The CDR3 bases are TGCGCCAGCAGCCAAGAAGTAGGGACAGGCGAAAAACTGTTTTTT.

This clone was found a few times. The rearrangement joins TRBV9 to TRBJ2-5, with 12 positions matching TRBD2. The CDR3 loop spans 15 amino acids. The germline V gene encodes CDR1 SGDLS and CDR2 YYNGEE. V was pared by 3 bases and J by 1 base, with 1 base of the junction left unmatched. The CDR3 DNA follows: TGTGCCAGCAGCGGGACTAGCGGGATCCAAGAGACCCAGTACTTC. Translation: CASSGTSGIQETQYF.

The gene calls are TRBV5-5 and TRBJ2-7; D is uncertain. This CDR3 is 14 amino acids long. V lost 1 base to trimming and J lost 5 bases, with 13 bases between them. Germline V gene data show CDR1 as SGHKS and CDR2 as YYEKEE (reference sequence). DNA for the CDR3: TGTGCCAGCAGCTTGTTAAGGCTCAGGAACGAGCAGTACTTC. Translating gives CASSLLRLRNEQYF.

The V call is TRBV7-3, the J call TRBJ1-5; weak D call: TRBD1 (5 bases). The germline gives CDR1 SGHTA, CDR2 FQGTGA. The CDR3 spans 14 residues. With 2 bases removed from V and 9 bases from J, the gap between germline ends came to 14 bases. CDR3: CASSLGAGGRPQHF. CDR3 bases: TGTGCCAGCAGCTTAGGGGCGGGGGGAAGGCCCCAGCATTTT.